These 2 T cell receptor beta chains came from one sample sequenced in a study of blood T cells in healthy people across ages. A second PCR of about 6 to 11 cycles used a sample-barcoded 5' primer and a J-beta primer mix. TCRdb re-called the 5' RACE reads with MiXCR, one entry per CDR3 protein. The sample records just over 800,000 distinct CDR3 sequences, 55% to 65% being singletons. The sequenced sample was blood. The receptors originated from a man aged 30 to 39 in good health.

This clonotype appeared a few times. V gene TRBV5-1 combines with J gene TRBJ2-6; D uncertain. Trimming removed 1 base from V and 4 bases from J, with 9 bases in between. This CDR3 contains 15 residues. Germline assignment: CDR1 SGHRS and CDR2 YFSETQ. This CDR3 is CASSLQWSGANVLTF. CDR3 sequence (DNA): TGCGCCAGCAGCTTGCAATGGTCAGGGGCCAACGTCCTGACTTTC. Complete variable domain (other parts from reference TRBV5-1 and TRBJ2-6): KAGVTQTPRYLIKTRGQQVTLSCSPISGHRSVSWYQQTPGQGLQFLFEYFSETQRNKGNFPGRFSGRQFSNSRSEMNVSTLELGDSALYLCASSLQWSGANVLTFGAGSRLTVL.

The V and J genes are TRBV20-1 and TRBJ1-6; weak D call: TRBD1 (5 bases). CDR1 is DFQATT and CDR2 is SNEGSKA in the germline V gene (reference sequence). CDR3 length equals 15 residues. V lost 1 base and J lost 1, with 8 bases in between. The CDR3: CSARGQGSYNSPLHF. The CDR3 DNA is TGCAGTGCTAGAGGGCAGGGTTCCTATAATTCACCCCTCCACTTT.